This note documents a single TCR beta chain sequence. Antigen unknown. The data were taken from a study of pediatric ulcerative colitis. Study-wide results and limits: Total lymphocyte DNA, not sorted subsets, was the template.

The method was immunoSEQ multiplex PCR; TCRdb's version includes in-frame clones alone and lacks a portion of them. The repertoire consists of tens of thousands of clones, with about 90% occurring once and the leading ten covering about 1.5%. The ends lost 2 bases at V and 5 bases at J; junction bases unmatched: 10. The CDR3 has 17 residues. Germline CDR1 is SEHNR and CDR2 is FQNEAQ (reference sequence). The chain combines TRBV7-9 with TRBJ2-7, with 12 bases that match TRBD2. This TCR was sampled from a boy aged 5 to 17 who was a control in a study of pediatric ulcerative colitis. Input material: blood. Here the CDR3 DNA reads TGTGCCAGCAGCTTAATTTCCCCTAGCGGGAGGGCTCACGAGCAGTACTTC. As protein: CASSLISPSGRAHEQYF.